A single sample is the source of the 11 T cell receptor beta chains below, sequenced in a study of blood T cell repertoires in COVID-19. Libraries were prepared by immunoSEQ multiplex PCR; TCRdb keeps only in-frame clonotypes and omits some of them. Of 200,000 to 250,000 clones in the sample, under 90% were seen once. Sequenced material: peripheral blood. These TCRs come from a young man with active or convalescent COVID-19.

This chain links TRBV5-4 with TRBJ2-6; no reliable D call. V was trimmed by 1 base and J by 0 bases, leaving 5 bases between them. Germline CDR1 SGHNT, CDR2 YYREEE (reference sequence). The CDR3 has 15 amino acids. The CDR3 here is CASSLPSSGANVLTF. The CDR3 DNA follows: TGTGCCAGCAGCTTGCCGAGCTCTGGGGCCAACGTCCTGACTTTC. The complete variable domain, with remaining parts taken from reference TRBV5-4 and TRBJ2-6, reads ETGVTQSPTHLIKTRGQQVTLRCSSQSGHNTVSWYQQALGQGPQFIFQYYREEENGRGNFPPRFSGLQFPNYSSELNVNALELDDSALYLCASSLPSSGANVLTFGAGSRLTVL.

V is TRBV19 and J is TRBJ2-7; 7 nucleotides match TRBD2. V lost 3 bases to trimming and J lost 4 bases; unmatched junction nucleotides: 9. This CDR3 has 15 residues. CDR1 and CDR2 from the germline V gene are LNHDA and SQIVND (reference sequence). The chain's CDR3 is CASSIGSGGIYEQYF. The CDR3 DNA is TGTGCCAGTAGTATTGGCTCCGGGGGGATATACGAGCAGTACTTC.

CDR3 sequence: CASSQDRTRPQFF. The CDR3 nucleotides are TGTGCCAGCAGCCAAGACCGGACTAGACCTCAGTTCTTC. This chain connects TRBV3-1 (or the pseudogene TRBV3-2) to TRBJ2-1; 7 nucleotides agree with TRBD2. Trimming removed 0 bases from V and 13 bases from J; junction bases left unmatched: 6. The germline V gene encodes CDR1 LGHDT and CDR2 YNNKEL (reference sequence). The CDR3 covers 13 residues.

The genes are TRBV6-5 and TRBJ2-1; no firm D call. The CDR3 contains 12 residues. V was pared by 1 base and J by 15 bases, with 13 bases between. CDR1 MNHEY and CDR2 SVGAGI come from the germline V gene. CDR3 loop: CASSYLSRHWFF. The DNA for the CDR3 is TGTGCCAGCAGTTACTTATCCCGACATTGGTTCTTC.

CDR3 DNA: TGCGCCAGCAGCCAAGGTGGCGGGAGCCGCAATGAGCAGTTCTTC. It specifies CASSQGGGSRNEQFF. The V call is TRBV4-3, the J call TRBJ2-1; 7 bases map to TRBD2. Germline CDR1 and CDR2: LGHNA and YSLEER. CDR3 size: 15 residues. With V trimmed by 1 base and J by 6 bases, 6 bases remained unmatched.

This clone came up once. The same CDR3 is also encoded by other DNA sequences in this sample. The V and J genes are TRBV18 and TRBJ2-5; possibly TRBD2 for D (5 bases). The CDR3 loop spans 13 amino acids. V lost 3 bases to trimming and J lost 3 bases, with 8 bases between them. The germline CDR1 and CDR2 sequences are KGHSH and LQKENI. The CDR3 bases are TGTGCCAGCTCACCCGGACTGGAAGAGACCCAGTACTTC. Its translation: CASSPGLEETQYF.

The chain recombines TRBV18 with TRBJ1-2; 10 bases line up with TRBD1. This CDR3 is built from 16 residues. CDR1 and CDR2 from the germline V gene are KGHSH and LQKENI. V was pared by 6 bases and J by 3 bases, with 10 bases of the junction left unmatched. CDR3 DNA: TGTGCCAGCTCCCTTCCTGGGACAGGGGCCTACTATGGCTACACCTTC. As protein: CASSLPGTGAYYGYTF.

This rearrangement joins TRBV7-9 to TRBJ2-1, with unresolved D. The germline V gene has CDR1 SEHNR and CDR2 FQNEAQ (reference sequence). V lost 8 bases and J 9 bases, leaving 17 bases between the germline ends. The CDR3 is 13 amino acids. CDR3 region: CASGFRPKFEQFF. The CDR3 nucleotides read TGTGCCAGCGGATTCAGGCCAAAGTTTGAGCAGTTCTTC.

The CDR3 sequence is CASSSLGAIRLALADTQYF. CDR3 sequence (DNA): TGTGCCAGCAGCTCCCTTGGGGCCATTCGACTAGCGTTGGCAGATACGCAGTATTTT. This rearrangement joins TRBV7-2 to TRBJ2-3; 8 positions agree with TRBD2. V shed 4 bases, J shed 4 bases, and the junction held 19 bases outside the gene matches. CDR1 and CDR2 from the germline V gene are SGHTA and FQGNSA. The CDR3 extends over 19 amino acids. The complete variable domain, with remaining parts taken from reference TRBV7-2 and TRBJ2-3, reads GAGVSQSPSNKVTEKGKDVELRCDPISGHTALYWYRQSLGQGLEFLIYFQGNSAPDKSGLPSDRFSAERTGGSVSTLTIQRTQQEDSAVYLCASSSLGAIRLALADTQYFGPGTRLTVL.

The V call is TRBV28, the J call TRBJ2-7; D may be TRBD2 (6 bases). Trimming took 8 bases from V and 6 from J, leaving 14 bases between them. Germline lookup yields CDR1 MDHEN and CDR2 SYDVKM. The CDR3 sequence is 12 residues long. The CDR3 nucleotides read TGTGCCAGCGGCTCGGGACTTCCCGAGCAGTACTTC. Its protein product is CASGSGLPEQYF.

This chain links TRBV4-1 with TRBJ2-7; the D gene is possibly TRBD1 (6 bases). Trimming took off 0 bases at V and 1 base at J, with 10 bases between the two ends. This CDR3 is 15 amino acids long. The germline V gene encodes CDR1 MGHRA and CDR2 YSYEKL. Here the CDR3 reads CASSQDPGHSYEQYF. The CDR3 DNA sequence: TGCGCCAGCAGCCAAGACCCGGGACATTCCTACGAGCAGTACTTC.